This is a list of T cell receptor beta chains from one sample in a study of cytomegalovirus exposure and HLA in healthy donors. Assay used: immunoSEQ multiplex PCR; TCRdb lists only in-frame clones, some missing. The sample lists 150,000 to 200,000 clones, approximately 80% occurring once. The sequenced sample was PBMCs. These receptors were taken from a girl aged 2-15 years in good health and CMV-seropositive. Both conserved end residues are part of each CDR3.

TRBV5-1,TRBJ1-2,CASSLTGAYGYTF
TRBV18,TRBJ1-6,CASSPMAEESPLHF
TRBV5-1,TRBJ2-3,CASSPGDGRDTQYF
TRBV6-6,TRBJ1-1,CASSSHETEAFF
TRBV4-1,TRBJ1-1,CASSRFTASNTEAFF
TRBV2,TRBJ2-4,CASSFSARAKNIQYF
TRBV30,TRBJ1-2,CAWSVASSNYGYTF
TRBV28,TRBJ1-2,CASSPDRLYGGGYTF
TRBV9,TRBJ2-3,CASSVGATDTQYF
TRBV28,TRBJ1-2,CASSLTTGTYGYTF
TRBV11-2,TRBJ1-1,CASSLDSGFSREAFF
TRBV28,TRBJ1-1,CASNPLAGTGTEAFF
TRBV27,TRBJ2-7,CASSTPGGHEQYF
TRBV5-1,TRBJ2-7,CASSMDSSYEQYF
TRBV28,TRBJ1-3,CASSRWTGSDGNTIYF
TRBV7-2,TRBJ1-3,CASSPQSTGNTIYF
TRBV6-1,TRBJ1-5,CASSEDFNLDRGNQPQHF
TRBV15,TRBJ2-2,CATSRATQGTGELFF
TRBV11-3,TRBJ1-1,CASSSRTGRATEAFF
TRBV19,TRBJ2-5,CASRGGTTNRGAAGTQYF
TRBV5-8,TRBJ2-1,CASSLYLSRRREQFF
TRBV6-6,TRBJ2-5,CASSPGTEETQYF
TRBV7-3,TRBJ2-3,CASSPRLTGDTLYF
TRBV5-1,TRBJ2-1,CASSHRLAGYSSYNEQFF
TRBV5-1,TRBJ2-3,CASSSEGLADTQYF
TRBV19,TRBJ2-1,CASSIPATTHNEQFF
TRBV5-6,TRBJ1-2,CASSLEGWRSSTF
TRBV19,TRBJ1-1,CASSTGVGTEAFF
TRBV7-2,TRBJ2-7,CASSRTAYEQYF
TRBV14,TRBJ2-6,CASSRGTAISGANVLTF
TRBV21-1,TRBJ1-2,CATREGLNDGYTF
TRBV28,TRBJ2-7,CASSLVLETLAGNYEQYF
TRBV27,TRBJ1-2,CASSLSASQPHYGYTF
TRBV13,TRBJ2-1,CASSLEGANEQFF
TRBV12-5,TRBJ1-1,CASVYGGRHTEAFF
TRBV19,TRBJ2-2,CASSTRTVNTGELFF
TRBV9,TRBJ2-2,CASSPYGGAAPGELFF
TRBV6-1,TRBJ1-5,CASGTGLGDQPQHF
TRBV7-9,TRBJ1-2,CASSLNRGGYTF
TRBV7-8,TRBJ1-5,CASSPAGVGSNQPQHF
TRBV6-1,TRBJ1-3,CASTRDSSGNTIYF
TRBV7-8,TRBJ2-5,CASSLGSRGKETQYF
TRBV19,TRBJ2-1,CASRPRTSGSPTTLHEQFF
TRBV30,TRBJ1-1,CAWSVSQGLNTEAFF
TRBV11-2,TRBJ1-4,CASSLAGINEKLFF
TRBV7-9,TRBJ2-1,CASSLQGIEQFF
TRBV11-2,TRBJ1-1,CASSFGLNTEAFF
TRBV9,TRBJ1-6,CASSVEGGGYNSPLHF
TRBV11-2,TRBJ1-2,CASSLTPGAHYGYTF
TRBV28,TRBJ2-2,CASSSTGGATGELFF
TRBV5-1,TRBJ2-1,CASRGSDRAYNEQFF
TRBV10-3,TRBJ2-2,CAIRTDGRSGGELFF
TRBV6-5,TRBJ1-1,CASSLPAGRNTEAFF
TRBV16,TRBJ2-1,CASSQSSLYYNEQFF
TRBV6-5,TRBJ2-7,CASSYTGQVSSYEQYF